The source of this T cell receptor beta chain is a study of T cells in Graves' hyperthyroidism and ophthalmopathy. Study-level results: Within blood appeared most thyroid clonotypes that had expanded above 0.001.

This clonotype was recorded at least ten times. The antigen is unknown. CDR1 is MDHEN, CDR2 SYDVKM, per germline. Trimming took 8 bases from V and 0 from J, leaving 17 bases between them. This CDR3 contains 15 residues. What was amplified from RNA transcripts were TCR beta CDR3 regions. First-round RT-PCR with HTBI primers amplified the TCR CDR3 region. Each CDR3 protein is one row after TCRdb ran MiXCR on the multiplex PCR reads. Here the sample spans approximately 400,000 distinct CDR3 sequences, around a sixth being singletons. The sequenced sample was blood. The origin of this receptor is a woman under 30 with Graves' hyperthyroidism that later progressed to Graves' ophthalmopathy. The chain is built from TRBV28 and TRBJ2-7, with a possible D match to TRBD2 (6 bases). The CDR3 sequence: CASGTPGLSSYEQYF. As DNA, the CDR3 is TGTGCCAGCGGGACTCCTGGCCTTAGCTCCTACGAGCAGTACTTC.